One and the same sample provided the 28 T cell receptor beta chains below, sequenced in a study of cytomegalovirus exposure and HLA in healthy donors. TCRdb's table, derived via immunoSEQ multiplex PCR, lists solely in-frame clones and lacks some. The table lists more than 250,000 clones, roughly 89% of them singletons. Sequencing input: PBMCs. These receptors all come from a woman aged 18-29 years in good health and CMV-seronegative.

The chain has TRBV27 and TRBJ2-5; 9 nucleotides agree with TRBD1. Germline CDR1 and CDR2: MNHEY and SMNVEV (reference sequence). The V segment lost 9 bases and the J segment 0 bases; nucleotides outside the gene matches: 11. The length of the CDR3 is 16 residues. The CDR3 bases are TGTGCCAGTACACCGGCCGGACAGGGGTACCAAGAGACCCAGTACTTC. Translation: CASTPAGQGYQETQYF.

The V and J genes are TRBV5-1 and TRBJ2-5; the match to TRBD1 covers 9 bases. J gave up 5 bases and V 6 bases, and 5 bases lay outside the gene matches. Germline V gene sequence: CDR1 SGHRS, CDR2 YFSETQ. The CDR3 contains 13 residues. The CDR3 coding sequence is TGCGCCAGCAACAGGGGGCTGGAGGAGACCCAGTACTTC. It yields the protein CASNRGLEETQYF.

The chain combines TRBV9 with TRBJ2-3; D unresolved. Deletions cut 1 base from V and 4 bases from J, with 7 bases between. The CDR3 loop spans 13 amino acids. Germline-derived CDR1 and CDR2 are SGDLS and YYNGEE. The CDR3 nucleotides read TGTGCCAGCAGCGTAAATAGCCCAGATACGCAGTATTTT. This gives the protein CASSVNSPDTQYF.

The CDR3 DNA follows: TGTGCCAGCAGCCCCAACGAGGGAGATACGCAGTATTTT. This sequence encodes CASSPNEGDTQYF. The chain links TRBV7-3 to TRBJ2-3, with D maybe TRBD2 (5 bases). The CDR3 has 13 residues. Trimming removed 5 bases from V and 5 bases from J, with 11 bases in between. Germline V lookup: CDR1 SGHTA, CDR2 FQGTGA.

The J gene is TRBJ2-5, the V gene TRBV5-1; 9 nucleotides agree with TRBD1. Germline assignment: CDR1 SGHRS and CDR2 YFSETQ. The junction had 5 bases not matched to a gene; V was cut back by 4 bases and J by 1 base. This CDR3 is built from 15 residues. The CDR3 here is CASSPGTGPQETQYF. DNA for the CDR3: TGCGCCAGCAGCCCAGGGACAGGGCCCCAAGAGACCCAGTACTTC.

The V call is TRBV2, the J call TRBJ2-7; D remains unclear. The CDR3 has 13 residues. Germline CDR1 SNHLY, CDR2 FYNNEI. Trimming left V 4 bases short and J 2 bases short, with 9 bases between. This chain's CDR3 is CASSGEVPYEQYF. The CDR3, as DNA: TGTGCCAGCAGTGGAGAGGTCCCCTACGAGCAGTACTTC. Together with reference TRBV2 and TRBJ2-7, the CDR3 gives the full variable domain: EPEVTQTPSHQVTQMGQEVILRCVPISNHLYFYWYRQILGQKVEFLVSFYNNEISEKSEIFDDQFSVERPDGSNFTLKIRSTKLEDSAMYFCASSGEVPYEQYFGPGTRLTVT.

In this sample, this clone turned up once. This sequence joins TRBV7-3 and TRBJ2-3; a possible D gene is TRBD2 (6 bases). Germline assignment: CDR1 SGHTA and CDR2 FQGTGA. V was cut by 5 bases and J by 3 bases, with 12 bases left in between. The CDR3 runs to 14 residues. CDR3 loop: CASSPGGKTDTQYF. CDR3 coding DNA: TGTGCCAGCAGCCCTGGGGGGAAAACAGATACGCAGTATTTT.

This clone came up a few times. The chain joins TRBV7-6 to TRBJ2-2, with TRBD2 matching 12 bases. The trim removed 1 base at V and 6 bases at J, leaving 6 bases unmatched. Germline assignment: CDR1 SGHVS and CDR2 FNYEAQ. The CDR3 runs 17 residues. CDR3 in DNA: TGTGCCAGCAGCTTAGGGACTAGCGGGACGCTGTCCGGGGAGCTGTTTTTT. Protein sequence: CASSLGTSGTLSGELFF.

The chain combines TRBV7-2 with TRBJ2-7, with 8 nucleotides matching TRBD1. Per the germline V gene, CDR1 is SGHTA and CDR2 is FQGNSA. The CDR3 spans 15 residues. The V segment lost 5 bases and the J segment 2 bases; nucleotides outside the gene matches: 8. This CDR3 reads CASSITGTGAYEQYF. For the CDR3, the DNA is TGTGCCAGCAGCATCACCGGGACAGGCGCCTACGAGCAGTACTTC.

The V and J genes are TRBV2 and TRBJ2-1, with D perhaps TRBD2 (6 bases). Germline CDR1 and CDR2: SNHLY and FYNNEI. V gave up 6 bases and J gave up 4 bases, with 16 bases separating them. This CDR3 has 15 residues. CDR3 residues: CASRETRTGYNEQFF. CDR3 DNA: TGTGCCAGCAGGGAGACTAGGACGGGATACAATGAGCAGTTCTTC.

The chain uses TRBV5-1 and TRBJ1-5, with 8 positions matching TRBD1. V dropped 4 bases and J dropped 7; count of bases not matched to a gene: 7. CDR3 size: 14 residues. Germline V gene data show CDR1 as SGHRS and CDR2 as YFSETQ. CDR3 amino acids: CASSAGQGEQPQHF. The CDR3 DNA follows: TGCGCCAGCAGCGCAGGACAGGGCGAACAGCCCCAGCATTTT. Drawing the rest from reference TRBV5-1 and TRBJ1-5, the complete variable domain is KAGVTQTPRYLIKTRGQQVTLSCSPISGHRSVSWYQQTPGQGLQFLFEYFSETQRNKGNFPGRFSGRQFSNSRSEMNVSTLELGDSALYLCASSAGQGEQPQHFGDGTRLSIL.

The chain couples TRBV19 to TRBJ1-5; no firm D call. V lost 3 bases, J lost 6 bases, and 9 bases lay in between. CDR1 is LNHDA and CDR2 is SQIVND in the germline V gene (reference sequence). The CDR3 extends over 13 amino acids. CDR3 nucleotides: TGTGCCAGTAGTATCTATGCTCGTCAGCCCCAGCATTTT. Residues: CASSIYARQPQHF. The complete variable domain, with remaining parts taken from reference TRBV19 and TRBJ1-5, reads DGGITQSPKYLFRKEGQNVTLSCEQNLNHDAMYWYRQDPGQGLRLIYYSQIVNDFQKGDIAEGYSVSREKKESFPLTVTSAQKNPTAFYLCASSIYARQPQHFGDGTRLSIL.

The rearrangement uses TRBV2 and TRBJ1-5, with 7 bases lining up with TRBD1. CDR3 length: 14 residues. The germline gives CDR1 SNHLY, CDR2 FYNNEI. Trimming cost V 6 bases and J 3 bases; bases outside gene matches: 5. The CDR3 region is CASRAGTVNQPQHF. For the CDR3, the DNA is TGTGCCAGCAGGGCCGGGACAGTCAATCAGCCCCAGCATTTT.

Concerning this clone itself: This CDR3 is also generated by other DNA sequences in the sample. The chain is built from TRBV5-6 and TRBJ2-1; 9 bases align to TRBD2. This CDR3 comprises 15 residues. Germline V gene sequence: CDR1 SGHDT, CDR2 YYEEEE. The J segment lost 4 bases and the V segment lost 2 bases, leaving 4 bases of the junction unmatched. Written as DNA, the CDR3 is TGTGCCAGCAGCTTAGGGCTAGCGGGGTACAATGAGCAGTTCTTC. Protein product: CASSLGLAGYNEQFF.

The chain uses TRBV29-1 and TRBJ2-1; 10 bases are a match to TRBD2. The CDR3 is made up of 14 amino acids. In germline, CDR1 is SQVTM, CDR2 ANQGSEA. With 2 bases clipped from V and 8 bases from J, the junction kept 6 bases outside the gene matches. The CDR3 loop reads CSVEQRLAGHEQFF. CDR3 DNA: TGCAGCGTTGAACAAAGACTAGCGGGCCATGAGCAGTTCTTC.

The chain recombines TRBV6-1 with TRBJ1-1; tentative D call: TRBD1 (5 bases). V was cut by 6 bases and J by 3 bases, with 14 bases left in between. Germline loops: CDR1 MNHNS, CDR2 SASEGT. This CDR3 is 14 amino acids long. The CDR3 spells CASRLGQGYTEAFF. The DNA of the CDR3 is TGTGCCAGCAGATTGGGGCAGGGTTACACTGAAGCTTTCTTT.

CDR3 residues: CASSLLVHEQYF. Here the CDR3 DNA reads TGTGCCAGCAGTTTATTAGTCCACGAGCAGTACTTC. This chain uses TRBV28 with TRBJ2-7; D unresolved. The germline gives CDR1 MDHEN, CDR2 SYDVKM. Trimming removed 1 base from V and 5 bases from J, with 6 bases in between. There are 12 residues in the CDR3.

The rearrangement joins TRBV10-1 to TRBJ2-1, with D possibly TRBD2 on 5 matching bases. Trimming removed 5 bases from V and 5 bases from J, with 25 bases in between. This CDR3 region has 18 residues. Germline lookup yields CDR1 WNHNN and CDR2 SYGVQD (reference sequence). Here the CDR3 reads CASSSLAYQEPEHNEQFF. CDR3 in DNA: TGCGCCAGCAGTTCCCTAGCCTACCAGGAACCCGAACACAATGAGCAGTTCTTC.

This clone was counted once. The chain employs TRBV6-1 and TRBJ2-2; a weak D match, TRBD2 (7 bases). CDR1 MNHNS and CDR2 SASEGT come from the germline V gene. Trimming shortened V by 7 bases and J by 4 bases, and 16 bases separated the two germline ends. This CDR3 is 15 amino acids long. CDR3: CASNGGGGPTGELFF. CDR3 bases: TGTGCCAGCAACGGAGGGGGAGGGCCCACCGGGGAGCTGTTTTTT.

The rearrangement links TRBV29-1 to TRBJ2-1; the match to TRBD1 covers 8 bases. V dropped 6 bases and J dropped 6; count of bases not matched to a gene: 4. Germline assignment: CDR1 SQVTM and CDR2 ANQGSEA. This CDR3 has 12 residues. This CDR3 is CSVRDRINEQFF. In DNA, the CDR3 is TGCAGCGTGAGGGACAGGATCAATGAGCAGTTCTTC.

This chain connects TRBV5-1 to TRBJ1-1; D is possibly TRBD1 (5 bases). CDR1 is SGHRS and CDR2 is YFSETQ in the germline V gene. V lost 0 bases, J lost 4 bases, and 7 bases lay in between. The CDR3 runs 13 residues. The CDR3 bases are TGCGCCAGCAGCTTGGCGGGGGTCACTGAAGCTTTCTTT. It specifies CASSLAGVTEAFF.

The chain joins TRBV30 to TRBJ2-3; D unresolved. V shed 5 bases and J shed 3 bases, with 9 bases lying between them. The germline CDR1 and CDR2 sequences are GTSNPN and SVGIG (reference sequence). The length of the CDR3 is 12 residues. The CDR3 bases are TGTGCCTGGGGGCCCAGTACAGATACGCAGTATTTT. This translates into CAWGPSTDTQYF.

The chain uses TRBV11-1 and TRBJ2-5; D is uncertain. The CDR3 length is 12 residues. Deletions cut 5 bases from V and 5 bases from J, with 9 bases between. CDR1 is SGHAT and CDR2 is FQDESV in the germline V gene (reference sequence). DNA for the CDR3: TGTGCCAGCAGCCACCAACGGGAGACCCAGTACTTC. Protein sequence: CASSHQRETQYF. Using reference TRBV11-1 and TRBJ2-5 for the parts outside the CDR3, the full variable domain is EAEVAQSPRYKITEKSQAVAFWCDPISGHATLYWYRQILGQGPELLVQFQDESVVDDSQLPKDRFSAERLKGVDSTLKIQPAELGDSAMYLCASSHQRETQYFGPGTRLLVL.

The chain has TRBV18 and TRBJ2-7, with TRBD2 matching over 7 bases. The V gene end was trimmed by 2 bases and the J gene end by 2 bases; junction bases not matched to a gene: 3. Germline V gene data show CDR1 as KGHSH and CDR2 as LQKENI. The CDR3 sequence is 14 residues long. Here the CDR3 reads CASSPATSTYEQYF. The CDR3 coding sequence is TGTGCCAGCTCACCAGCGACTAGCACCTACGAGCAGTACTTC.

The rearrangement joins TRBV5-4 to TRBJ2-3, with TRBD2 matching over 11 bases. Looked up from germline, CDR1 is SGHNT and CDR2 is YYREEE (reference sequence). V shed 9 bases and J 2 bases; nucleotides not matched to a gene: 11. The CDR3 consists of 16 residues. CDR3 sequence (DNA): TGTGCCATCAGTGTGGGGACTAGCGGATACACAGATACGCAGTATTTT. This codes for CAISVGTSGYTDTQYF. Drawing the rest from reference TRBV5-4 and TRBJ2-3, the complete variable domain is ETGVTQSPTHLIKTRGQQVTLRCSSQSGHNTVSWYQQALGQGPQFIFQYYREEENGRGNFPPRFSGLQFPNYSSELNVNALELDDSALYLCAISVGTSGYTDTQYFGPGTRLTVL.

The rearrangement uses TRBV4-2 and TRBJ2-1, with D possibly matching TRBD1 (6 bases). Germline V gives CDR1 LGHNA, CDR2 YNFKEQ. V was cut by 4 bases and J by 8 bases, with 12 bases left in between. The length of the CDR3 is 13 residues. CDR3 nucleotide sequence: TGTGCCAGCAGCCGAGTACAGGGAGATGAGCAGTTCTTC. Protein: CASSRVQGDEQFF.

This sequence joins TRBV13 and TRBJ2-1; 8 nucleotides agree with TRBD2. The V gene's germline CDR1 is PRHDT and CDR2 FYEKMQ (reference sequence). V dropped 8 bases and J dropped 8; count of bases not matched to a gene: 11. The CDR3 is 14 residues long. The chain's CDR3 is CASFVAGLLDEQFF. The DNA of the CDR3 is TGTGCCAGCTTCGTAGCGGGACTTCTCGATGAGCAGTTCTTC.

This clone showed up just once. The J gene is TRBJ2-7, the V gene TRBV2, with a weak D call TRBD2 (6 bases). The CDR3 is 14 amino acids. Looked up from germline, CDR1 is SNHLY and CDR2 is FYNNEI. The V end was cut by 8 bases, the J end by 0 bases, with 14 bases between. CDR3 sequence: CASLGGFSSYEQYF. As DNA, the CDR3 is TGTGCCAGCCTGGGGGGATTCAGCTCCTACGAGCAGTACTTC.